This TCR beta chain was sequenced during a study of blood T cell repertoires in COVID-19. Study as a whole: The origin of the acute and convalescent COVID-19 samples was the United States, Italy and Spain. PBMCs, B-cell-depleted T cells, or T cells were the source of the cDNA or gDNA that made up the material.

Many counts were recorded for this clone. This CDR3 spans 15 amino acids. Germline V gene sequence: CDR1 SGHTA, CDR2 FQGNSA. V lost 5 bases to trimming and J lost 0 bases; unmatched junction nucleotides: 7. Here immunoSEQ multiplex PCR was the method, and the copy in TCRdb shows in-frame clones only, minus some. The sample holds 55,000 to 95,000 clones; 65% to 85% are singletons and the top ten take roughly 1.9%. The V and J genes are TRBV7-2 and TRBJ2-7; 7 positions match TRBD2. The clonotype comes from an older woman with acute or convalescent COVID-19. Input material: peripheral blood. CDR3 nucleotide sequence: TGTGCCAGCAGCCGGCGGACTAGGCTCTCCTACGAGCAGTACTTC. It encodes CASSRRTRLSYEQYF.